These T cell receptor beta chains were read from a single sample in a study of identical twins. One entry per CDR3 protein, called by TCRdb with MiXCR from the 5' RACE reads. The sample carries nearly 250,000 distinct CDR3 sequences, 7% recorded once. These data also featured in a second study, about yellow fever vaccine responses in identical twins.

Material: memory (CD45RO+) T cells sorted from blood. The receptors originated from a woman younger than 30 in good health. Both conserved end residues are part of each CDR3. A D gene is named only where the DNA matches it firmly. The listing skips clone size in some rows; elsewhere it reads once, few, many or a size class.

. TRBJ2-2 few TRBV7-2 TGTGCCAGCAGCGGTCGCAGGGTTACGAACACCGGGGAGCTGTTTTTT CASSGRRVTNTGELFF
TRBD1 TRBJ2-7 . TRBV6-2/TRBV6-3 TGTGCCAGCAGACATACAGGGGCGGACTCCTACGAGCAGTACTTC CASRHTGADSYEQYF
. TRBJ1-1 . TRBV7-9 TGTGCCAGCAGCTTAGGATTGGGGGCGAGGGACACTGAAGCTTTCTTT CASSLGLGARDTEAFF
. TRBJ1-5 few TRBV3-1 TGTGCCAGCAGCCAAGGAGGCGGGAGCAATCAGCCCCAGCATTTT CASSQGGGSNQPQHF
TRBD1 TRBJ2-3 many TRBV25-1 TGTGCCAGCAGTGAATTCGGGGGACAGGGGAGGGCAGATACGCAGTATTTT CASSEFGGQGRADTQYF
. TRBJ1-1 . TRBV12-3/TRBV12-4 TGTGCCAGCAGTTCCGTGGCTTGGTTTATGAACACTGAAGCTTTCTTT CASSSVAWFMNTEAFF
TRBD2 TRBJ2-1 many TRBV24-1 TGTGCCACCAGTGACACCATAGCGGGGGCCAACTACAATGAGCAGTTCTTC CATSDTIAGANYNEQFF
TRBD2 TRBJ2-1 many TRBV4-1 TGCGCCAGCAGCCGAGGACTAGCGGGTGTTAGCTCCTACAATGAGCAGTTCTTC CASSRGLAGVSSYNEQFF
. TRBJ2-3 few TRBV20-1 TGCAGTGCTAGAGAATGGCGGGATTATACGCAGTATTTT CSAREWRDYTQYF
TRBD1 TRBJ2-1 many TRBV29-1 TGCAGCGTGACAGGGCTTAATGAGCAGTTCTTC CSVTGLNEQFF
TRBD1 TRBJ2-2 few TRBV4-2 TGTGCCAGCAGCCGCGGGACAGGGGGGGTCACCGGGGAGCTGTTTTTT CASSRGTGGVTGELFF
. TRBJ2-1 few TRBV20-1 TGCAGTGCTAGAGTCAATTCGGATGAGCAGTTCTTC CSARVNSDEQFF
. TRBJ1-1 few TRBV20-1 TGCAGTGCTAGATTCTCGGGGATTCTAACTGAAGCCTTCTTT CSARFSGILTEAFF
. TRBJ2-1 few TRBV20-1 TGCAGTGCTAGAGATCCTTTGCGGGGTAATTACCTTGAGCAGTTCTTC CSARDPLRGNYLEQFF
TRBD2 TRBJ2-2 many TRBV11-2 TGTGCCAGCAGCAAATTAGGACTAGCAGGGACCGGGGAGCTGTTTTTT CASSKLGLAGTGELFF
. TRBJ1-2 many TRBV21-1 TGTGCCAGCAGCAAAGACCAAAGAGACAGGGAAGGCTATGGCTACACCTTC CASSKDQRDREGYGYTF
TRBD2 TRBJ2-3 . TRBV5-8 TGTGCCAGCAGCCCGGGACTAGCGAGATACACAGATACGCAGTATTTT CASSPGLARYTDTQYF
. TRBJ2-4 few TRBV15 TGTGCCACCAGCACCGCCAGTGGTCTAGCCAAAAACATTCAGTACTTC CATSTASGLAKNIQYF
. TRBJ2-1 many TRBV12-3/TRBV12-4 TGTGCCAGCAGTTTATTGGACTACAATGAGCAGTTCTTC CASSLLDYNEQFF
TRBD2 TRBJ2-7 few TRBV2 TGTGCCAGCAGTGAACTAGCGGTCGCCTACGAGCAGTACTTC CASSELAVAYEQYF
. TRBJ2-3 many TRBV5-1 TGCGCCAGCAGTGGGTCCGGGGGACGCACAGATACGCAGTATTTT CASSGSGGRTDTQYF
TRBD1 TRBJ2-7 many TRBV6-2/TRBV6-3 TGTGCCAGCACCCAGGGACAGGGGGTAATCTACGAGCAGTACTTC CASTQGQGVIYEQYF
TRBD1 TRBJ2-5 . TRBV9 TGTGCCAGCAGAAAGGGACAGGGAGAGACCCAGTACTTC CASRKGQGETQYF
TRBD2 TRBJ2-5 . TRBV9 TGTGCCAGCAGCTCCGGGACTAGCCTAGCGACCCAGTACTTC CASSSGTSLATQYF
. TRBJ1-1 many TRBV29-1 TGCAGCGTTGCTAGGCAGAACACTGAAGCTTTCTTT CSVARQNTEAFF
TRBD2 TRBJ2-7 many TRBV29-1 TGCAGCGTTGCCTTCGCGTCGAGCGGGAGTTACGAGCAGTACTTC CSVAFASSGSYEQYF
. TRBJ1-3 many TRBV20-1 TGCAGTGCCCGCCCGGGGACATCGGGGGGAAACACCATATATTTT CSARPGTSGGNTIYF
TRBD1 TRBJ2-3 . TRBV18 TGTGCCAGCTCACCGTTAGGGGGCTACACAGATACGCAGTATTTT CASSPLGGYTDTQYF
. TRBJ2-7 few TRBV29-1 TGCAGCGCTAAATCCGGGGTGGCCGAGCAGTACTTC CSAKSGVAEQYF
TRBD2 TRBJ2-6 few TRBV20-1 TGCAGTGCTAGAGAGGTCGGTATCGGGAGGGTATCTGGGGCCAACGTCCTGACTTTC CSAREVGIGRVSGANVLTF
. TRBJ1-2 . TRBV6-1 TGTGCCAGCAGTGAAAAGGCCGGACCCAACTATGGCTACACCTTC CASSEKAGPNYGYTF
. TRBJ2-5 . TRBV11-2 TGTGCCAGCAGCTTAGACAATTTGGGACTGGGCAAGACCCAGTACTTC CASSLDNLGLGKTQYF
TRBD1 TRBJ2-1 few TRBV2 TGTGCCAGCAGGGGGGCAGACAGGGTCAAAAACAATGAGCAGTTCTTC CASRGADRVKNNEQFF
. TRBJ2-3 few TRBV10-3 TGTGCCATCAGTGATAGGCAGGGGAGGACAGATACGCAGTATTTT CAISDRQGRTDTQYF
. TRBJ2-7 few TRBV21-1 TGTGCCAGCAGCTGCGACTACGAGCAGTACTTC CASSCDYEQYF
. TRBJ2-7 many TRBV5-1 TGCGCCAGCAGCTTGGGCTACGAGCAGTACTTC CASSLGYEQYF
TRBD2 TRBJ2-2 . TRBV11-2 TGTGCCAGCAGCTCCCTGACTAGCGGGAACACCGGGGAGCTGTTTTTT CASSSLTSGNTGELFF
TRBD1 TRBJ2-5 once TRBV6-1 TGTGCCAGCAGCGGGACAGCCCTAATAGAGACCCAGTACTTC CASSGTALIETQYF
TRBD1 TRBJ1-1 many TRBV5-6 TGTGCCAGCAGCTTCCTTGACAGGGCCGGTGAAGCTTTCTTT CASSFLDRAGEAFF
TRBD2 TRBJ2-1 . TRBV18 TGTGCCAGCTCACCAGGGACTAGCGGGCTTAATGAGCAGTTCTTC CASSPGTSGLNEQFF
. TRBJ1-2 . TRBV5-2 TGTGCCATGGGCCCCGGGCCACTCTTTTTCTACACCTTC CAMGPGPLFFYTF
. TRBJ1-1 many TRBV12-3/TRBV12-4 TGTGCCAGCTTCCCCGTGTTTGGGCAGGGCGACACTGAAGCTTTCTTT CASFPVFGQGDTEAFF
. TRBJ2-3 few TRBV18 TGTGCCAGCTCACCATGGGCGCGGGGAGGATCAGATACGCAGTATTTT CASSPWARGGSDTQYF
. TRBJ2-1 . TRBV29-1 TGCAGCGTTTCACCCGGACAGAGGCTATACAATGAGCAGTTCTTC CSVSPGQRLYNEQFF
. TRBJ2-5 few TRBV5-5 TGTGCCAGCAGCCCCCTTGGGGTGAGGGAGACCCAGTACTTC CASSPLGVRETQYF
. TRBJ2-1 few TRBV27 TGTGCCAGCATGAAGCGGGCCCTCTACAATGAGCAGTTCTTC CASMKRALYNEQFF
. TRBJ2-5 . TRBV7-3 TGTGCCAGCAGCTCTGGACGGTCTCGGGAGACCCAGTACTTC CASSSGRSRETQYF
TRBD2 TRBJ2-7 few TRBV19 TGTGCCAGTAGTCAGGTAGCGGGAGGCGAGCAGTACTTC CASSQVAGGEQYF